The T cell receptor beta chain described here comes from a study of cytomegalovirus exposure and HLA in healthy donors (dated by TCRdb to the late 2010s). Background on the whole study: In an earlier analysis of some 610 of the donors, around 300 Gb of sequence data and some 120 million unique TCR beta sequences from 150 million to 200 million T cells were reported. Both class I and class II loci were covered by HLA typing, at four-digit resolution. Because of strong linkage in the cohort, roughly five DR-DQ haplotypes were treated as single units for association and clustering. In a later genetic analysis, genome-wide SNP genotypes for about three fifths of the roughly 670 donors were used, and that subset was treated as a discovery cohort. Every discovery cohort repertoire had been produced on one sequencing platform. In addition to the first cohort of 666 subjects, a separate validation cohort of 120 different subjects was used. Roughly 300 gigabases of sequencing data and approximately 85 million unique TCR sequences were included in an early release covering 550 to 800 HLA-typed donors. Donor age, sex, ethnicity and CMV serostatus were collected together with the repertoire data. Rather than drawing on any new phenotypic data, the later analysis identified candidate immune exposures from TCR beta sequences and the way those sequences occurred across donors. The aim of the study was to test whether cataloging public T cell receptors could identify signatures of past pathogen exposure. The number of typed donors differed by locus: roughly 629-640 for A, B, C, DRB1 and DQB1; 522 for DQA1; some 610 for DPA1; and about 450 for DPB1. A later analysis re-analyzed previously published TCR beta repertoires from 666 donors and added high-resolution HLA genotyping to study TCR occurrence patterns. The study profiled the T cell repertoires of 666 subjects by immunosequencing and related them to cytomegalovirus serostatus. Among the roughly 380 genotyped donors, around 81% belonged to the genetic ancestry cluster associated with self-reported Caucasian donors. High-throughput TCR immunosequencing, statistical association of individual TCRs with disease status, and machine learning were combined to predict cytomegalovirus infection status. An earlier analysis of approximately 500 of the donors applied high-throughput TCR beta sequencing to assess whether each TCR beta V gene segment acted as functional or pseudogenic. On average, 235,054 unique TCR beta nucleotide sequences were sequenced per donor among 398 genotyped donors of the cohort, with 15% to 20% of those sequences being non-productive. The paper as a whole reports these results and caveats: A later analysis found that most CMV-associated TCR beta chains appeared HLA-restricted, with HLA associations seemingly driven largely by CMV exposure. Because counts were too low, roughly 16 rarely observed V segments, including chromosome 9 orphons, were excluded from the earlier analysis of under 650 of the donors. In an earlier analysis of over 550 of the donors, most TCR beta V segments were observed in productive rearrangements about 87% or about 30% of the time, broadly matching IMGT annotations. Only TCR beta chains were sequenced in this cohort, and the absence of alpha or paired-chain data limited detectable features. The authors suggested that the approach could potentially be extended to other disease states and immunological phenotypes. Assigning TCR associations to individual alleles was difficult when HLA alleles, especially DR and DQ, strongly co-occurred. According to a later analysis, parvovirus B19, influenza, CMV and Epstein-Barr virus appeared linked to several top co-occurrence clusters. According to a later genetic analysis, donors in an Asian-associated ancestry cluster had fewer N-insertions in productive TCRs than the roughly 670-donor mean. In a later analysis, HLA-associated TCR beta chains showed more clonal expansion and lower generation probabilities than non-associated chains that were equally common. An association between a missense DCLRE1C variant and V-gene and J-gene trimming of TCR beta chains was found in a later genetic analysis and replicated in an independent cohort. While some public TCRs were present in many individuals, most TCR sequences turned up only very rarely across donors. For the cohort, immune exposure information was limited to CMV serostatus. A cluster of highly shared sequence variants was judged likely to be a technical artifact of the sequencing pipeline. The study gave a list of about 160 TCR beta chains associated with cytomegalovirus. Sequencing depth was assumed to be roughly uniform across donors in the presence/absence analyses, though that assumption may not hold. Because some donors lacked HLA typing at each locus, the association tests relied only on the typed subset. Correlated functional status among segregating V segments might be attributable to linkage disequilibrium, but an unknown experimental factor could not be ruled out. In a later analysis, TCR association rates were found to vary across HLA loci, with the most associated TCRs seen for DRB1 alleles and the fewest for HLA-C alleles. Some IMGT-functional V segments, including TRBV6-2 and TRBV6-3, could not be distinguished by the 87-base-pair reads and were therefore excluded. In vitro tests confirmed that a few of the cytomegalovirus-associated TCR beta chains recognize cytomegalovirus antigens. A further reported finding was that TCR beta sequences accurately predicted the HLA-A and HLA-B alleles for most subjects in the first cohort. The classifier was reported to diagnose cytomegalovirus status with high specificity and sensitivity in both the original and validation cohorts. Specific HLA alleles were associated with roughly 17,000 TCR beta sequences at a false discovery rate of 0.05 in a later analysis.

In the germline V gene, CDR1 corresponds to SGHRS and CDR2 to YFSETQ. Spanning cysteine to phenylalanine, the CDR3 consists of 18 amino acids. Here the CDR3 DNA is all that survives: 54 bases in frame from base 1. Compared with germline, V lacks 0 bases and J lacks 3 bases; bases without a gene match: 5. Points on this clone: Its antigen specificity is not known. Base qualities are not at hand, and no much larger clone is one base apart.

The cohort consisted of 650 to 850 healthy bone marrow donors. All cohort members were sampled while nominally healthy, although unrecorded immune exposures were likely present. The donor tested CMV seronegative, placing the donor among the 350 or so seronegative members of the cohort. A peripheral blood sample was provided by each donor, and peripheral blood mononuclear cells were used for TCR beta sequencing. Genomic DNA extraction from the blood cell samples was performed with the Qiagen DNeasy Blood Extraction Kit. The library was prepared using the immunoSEQ multiplex PCR assay. For the multiplex PCR, a mixture combining 60 forward primers for TCR Vbeta segments and 13 reverse primers for TCR Jbeta segments was used. A multiplex PCR assay on genomic DNA amplified the CDR3 region of rearranged TCR beta genes. On the Illumina HiSeq System, the amplified TCR beta libraries were sequenced as 87-base-pair reads. The paper's processing steps were these. Across the 640 or so repertoires, a later analysis counted 75 million to 90 million unique TCR beta chains, some 11 million of which were shared by at least two donors. Raw reads were error-corrected and collapsed into unique sequences by a nearest-neighbor algorithm in which closely related sequences were merged to remove PCR and sequencing errors. Alignment of CDR3 sequences to IMGT reference sequences was used to assign V, D and J gene segments. For a sequence to be retained, at least a six-nucleotide match to both a V gene segment and a J gene segment was required. Rearrangements were classified as productive when the CDR3 lacked stop codons and remained in frame with V and J, and all other rearrangements were classified as non-productive. Following IMGT convention, CDR3 was defined as the stretch from the second conserved V-encoded cysteine to the conserved J-encoded phenylalanine. Sequences without an unambiguous match to a single V gene segment were excluded from the earlier analysis of a few hundred of the donors. In an earlier analysis of about 590 of the donors, a V segment was called functional when productive rearrangements were above 56.7%, and segregating when the standard deviation between donors exceeded 5%. A statistical classification framework was developed to diagnose cytomegalovirus status using the catalog of TCR beta chain sequences. In a later analysis, TCR nucleotide sequences were compared against IMGT/GENE-DB human TR gene sequences so that V and J genes could be assigned. The TCRdist pipeline was used in a later analysis to assign CDR3 sequences and most-parsimonious VDJ recombination scenarios. In a later analysis, each TCR beta chain was defined by its CDR3 amino acid sequence together with its V-gene family, and reads without a unique V-gene family were excluded. To address suspected cross-contamination and a sequencing artifact, a later analysis removed a few hundred highly shared, low-generation-probability nucleotide sequences. A later analysis calculated a clonal expansion index for each public chain from normalized within-repertoire ranks of inferred template counts. In a later analysis, generation probabilities were computed with a VDJ recombination model fitted to out-of-frame rearrangements, and the resulting probabilities were checked against IGoR. In a later analysis, hypergeometric tests were used to score TCR-TCR, TCR-HLA and TCR-CMV co-occurrence, with a repertoire-size bias correction applied to TCR pairs. A later analysis estimated false discovery rates by permuting HLA or CMV assignments 20 times. In a later analysis, co-occurring TCRs were grouped using DBSCAN, and TCRdist sequence similarity was added for clustering within HLA-allele-positive subsets. Repertoires with fewer than 30,000 or more than 120,000 public chains, plus five repertoires with anomalous nucleotide sharing, were excluded from co-occurrence clustering. This is the immuneACCESS table as TCRdb keeps it, with only in-frame sequences that have V and J called. A part of the clones is gone; compared with another copy, unresolved V genes explain less than half, and the rest is unexplained. That table is the source of V, J and clone size, and D and trimming were worked out from the DNA. This sample gives over 150,000 clones in total; 80% of them show up just once. The top ten clones comprise about 0.64% of the sample.

This TCR derives from a boy under 18 in good health and CMV-seronegative. The receptor chain draws on TRBV5-1 and TRBJ2-1; 14 middle bases align to TRBD2. The sample taken for sequencing was PBMCs. In nucleotides, the sequence is TGCGCCAGCAGCTTGGGCGGGACTAGCGGGAGTGTCTACAATGAGCAGTTCTTC. It translates to CASSLGGTSGSVYNEQFF.